Presented here are 18 T cell receptor beta chains from one specimen sequenced in a study of T cell repertoires in cytomegalovirus infection. These receptors' targets are unknown. TCRdb re-derived calls from the reads in MiXCR, one entry per CDR3 protein. The table shows 40,000 to 55,000 distinct CDR3 sequences, with about a fifth occurring only once. Sequenced material: CD8+ T cells from cultured PBMCs, taken from culture after CMV antigen stimulation. These receptors were taken from a human donor in good health (CMV status not recorded). Some clones in this sample may be carry-over from other donors' samples.

The chain employs TRBV19 and TRBJ2-7, with 9 positions matching TRBD1. Germline V gene sequence: CDR1 LNHDA, CDR2 SQIVND (reference sequence). With 5 bases clipped from V and 7 bases from J, the junction kept 12 bases outside the gene matches. The CDR3 spans 15 residues. The DNA of the CDR3 is TGTGCCAGTAGTCCGGACAGGGGTGAGGTGGATGAGCAGTACTTC. Its protein product is CASSPDRGEVDEQYF.

This clonotype was detected a few times. This chain connects TRBV7-2 to TRBJ2-7; D not certain. V gave up 2 bases and J gave up 3 bases, with 2 bases separating them. Looked up from germline, CDR1 is SGHTA and CDR2 is FQGNSA. This CDR3 is 11 amino acids long. CDR3 sequence: CASSLNYEQYF. The CDR3 region has the DNA TGTGCCAGCAGCTTAAACTACGAGCAGTACTTC.

This clonotype was seen only a few times. V gene TRBV4-3 combines with J gene TRBJ1-2, with D perhaps matching TRBD1 (5 bases). Germline V gives CDR1 LGHNA, CDR2 YSLEER. The CDR3 consists of 16 residues. V was pared by 0 bases and J by 3 bases, with 14 bases between. Here the CDR3 DNA reads TGCGCCAGCAGCCAAGAACAGGAATCCGACTACTATGGCTACACCTTC. Protein product: CASSQEQESDYYGYTF.

The chain links TRBV7-9 to TRBJ2-5; 8 positions agree with TRBD1. CDR1 and CDR2 (germline): SEHNR, FQNEAQ (reference sequence). J was trimmed by 3 bases and V by 2 bases; bases with no gene match: 8. This CDR3 is 16 amino acids long. Here the CDR3 reads CASSLSGRGLEETQYF. The CDR3 DNA reads TGTGCCAGCAGCTTATCGGGCAGGGGGCTAGAAGAGACCCAGTACTTC. Full variable domain (missing parts from reference TRBV7-9 and TRBJ2-5): DTGVSQNPRHKITKRGQNVTFRCDPISEHNRLYWYRQTLGQGPEFLTYFQNEAQLEKSRLLSDRFSAERPKGSFSTLEIQRTEQGDSAMYLCASSLSGRGLEETQYFGPGTRLLVL.

The chain has TRBV4-3 and TRBJ2-4; D possibly corresponds to TRBD2 (5 bases). There are 15 residues in the CDR3. Germline V gene lookup returns CDR1 LGHNA and CDR2 YSLEER. Trimming cost V 0 bases and J 5 bases, with 11 bases left between them. CDR3 sequence: CASSQDEGWENIQYF. The DNA for the CDR3 is TGCGCCAGCAGCCAAGATGAGGGATGGGAAAACATTCAGTACTTC.

The table lists this clonotype with a few counts. The chain's CDR3 is CASSPRVGLNQPQHF. In DNA form, the CDR3 reads TGTGCCAGTAGTCCCCGGGTGGGGCTCAATCAGCCCCAGCATTTT. V gene TRBV19 combines with J gene TRBJ1-5; perhaps TRBD1 as D (5 bases). CDR3 size: 15 residues. The germline V and J ends were trimmed by 5 bases and 3 bases, with 14 bases remaining between them. Germline V gene lookup returns CDR1 LNHDA and CDR2 SQIVND (reference sequence).

There are a few counts of this clonotype. The V gene is TRBV27, the J gene TRBJ1-1; D gene uncertain. Germline-derived CDR1 and CDR2 are MNHEY and SMNVEV (reference sequence). The CDR3 runs to 13 residues. Deletions cut 4 bases from V and 6 bases from J, with 12 bases between. The DNA for the CDR3 is TGTGCCAGCAGTTCCTATTTTATGGCTGAAGCTTTCTTT. Translated: CASSSYFMAEAFF.

This clonotype was seen a few times. V is TRBV14 and J is TRBJ2-7, with D possibly TRBD2 on 5 matching bases. CDR3 length: 14 residues. V was pared by 1 base and J by 3 bases, with 10 bases between. Looked up from germline, CDR1 is SGHDN and CDR2 is FVKESK. In nucleotides, the CDR3 is TGTGCCAGCAGCCAAGGGACGGGGAACTACGAGCAGTACTTC. Amino acids: CASSQGTGNYEQYF.

This clonotype appeared a few times. The chain employs TRBV28 and TRBJ1-2; D gene unclear. Trimming removed 7 bases at V and 4 bases at J, with 13 bases between. The germline CDR1 and CDR2 sequences are MDHEN and SYDVKM. CDR3 length: 13 residues. The CDR3 region is CASIPSSSYGYTF. The CDR3 DNA sequence: TGTGCCAGCATCCCGTCGTCCAGCTATGGCTACACCTTC.

The chain's CDR3 is CASSFYRARDFAYEQYF. The CDR3 nucleotides are TGTGCCAGCAGTTTTTATCGGGCGCGGGACTTTGCCTACGAGCAGTACTTC. The genes are TRBV12-3 or TRBV12-4 and TRBJ2-7; D is possibly TRBD2 (6 bases). The CDR3 extends over 17 amino acids. V was cut by 3 bases and J by 2 bases, with 20 bases left in between.

The genes are TRBV4-1 and TRBJ1-1; D possibly corresponds to TRBD1 (5 bases). CDR3 length: 14 amino acids. CDR1 is MGHRA and CDR2 is YSYEKL in the germline V gene. Trimming took off 6 bases at V and 7 bases at J, with 18 bases between the two ends. The CDR3 DNA follows: TGCGCCAGCAGTAACGGGGCAGGTGACAGTGAAGCTTTCTTT. It specifies CASSNGAGDSEAFF.

This clonotype was observed a handful of times. The chain has TRBV19 and TRBJ1-1; D not certain. Germline CDR1 and CDR2: LNHDA and SQIVND (reference sequence). The CDR3 spans 14 residues. V was shortened by 5 bases and J by 2 bases, with 12 bases between the two germline ends. CDR3 nucleotide sequence: TGTGCCAGTAGTCCGTACAGTGGAAACACTGAAGCTTTCTTT. Residues: CASSPYSGNTEAFF.

This chain uses TRBV27 with TRBJ2-5; tentative D call: TRBD2 (6 bases). The germline V gene encodes CDR1 MNHEY and CDR2 SMNVEV (reference sequence). V was cut by 8 bases and J by 4 bases, with 14 bases left in between. There are 13 residues in the CDR3. The CDR3 nucleotides read TGTGCCAGCGGTCCCGGGGGAGGAGAGACCCAGTACTTC. Protein: CASGPGGGETQYF.

This clonotype has only one observation. This sequence joins TRBV7-2 and TRBJ2-6; the D is unclear. CDR3 length: 19 residues. Germline CDR1 SGHTA, CDR2 FQGNSA. V lost 1 base and J lost 2, with 18 bases in between. The CDR3 bases are TGTGCCAGCAGCTTAGTCGGCCCCCGTAAAGGGACTGGGGCCAACGTCCTGACTTTC. This translates into CASSLVGPRKGTGANVLTF. The complete variable domain, with remaining parts taken from reference TRBV7-2 and TRBJ2-6, reads GAGVSQSPSNKVTEKGKDVELRCDPISGHTALYWYRQSLGQGLEFLIYFQGNSAPDKSGLPSDRFSAERTGGSVSTLTIQRTQQEDSAVYLCASSLVGPRKGTGANVLTFGAGSRLTVL.

This clonotype was observed a handful of times. V usage is TRBV5-1 and J usage is TRBJ2-2; D gene ambiguous. CDR1 and CDR2 (germline): SGHRS, YFSETQ. CDR3 length equals 14 residues. V was clipped by 2 bases and J by 4 bases, with 9 bases between them. The CDR3 DNA is TGCGCCAGCAGCTTCCGGGTGGGCACCGGGGAGCTGTTTTTT. Amino acids: CASSFRVGTGELFF.

Ten or more counts support this clonotype. This chain joins TRBV7-6 and TRBJ2-2; D tentatively reads TRBD1 or TRBD2 (5 bases each). The CDR3 is 16 amino acids. Trimming cost V 6 bases and J 4 bases, with 18 bases left between them. Germline V gene data show CDR1 as SGHVS and CDR2 as FNYEAQ. CDR3 nucleotide sequence: TGTGCCAGCAGTCCCACCGGGACGACCTCCACCGGGGAGCTGTTTTTT. This encodes CASSPTGTTSTGELFF.

This chain links TRBV7-3 with TRBJ2-1, with TRBD2 matching 8 bases. V lost 5 bases and J lost 5; bases outside the gene matches: 11. The V gene's germline CDR1 is SGHTA and CDR2 FQGTGA. This CDR3 has 16 residues. Here the CDR3 reads CASSPSPRGGDNEQFF. As DNA, the CDR3 is TGTGCCAGCAGCCCCTCGCCTCGGGGGGGGGACAATGAGCAGTTCTTC. Drawing the rest from reference TRBV7-3 and TRBJ2-1, the complete variable domain is GAGVSQTPSNKVTEKGKYVELRCDPISGHTALYWYRQSLGQGPEFLIYFQGTGAADDSGLPNDRFFAVRPEGSVSTLKIQRTERGDSAVYLCASSPSPRGGDNEQFFGPGTRLTVL.

This clonotype is large within its sample. J is TRBJ1-6 and V is TRBV7-2, with TRBD1 identical over 11 bases. CDR3 length: 18 amino acids. The J segment lost 5 bases and the V segment lost 5 bases, leaving 11 bases of the junction unmatched. Germline V lookup: CDR1 SGHTA, CDR2 FQGNSA. CDR3 sequence reads: CASSPGTGGYRNNSPLHF. The CDR3 DNA sequence: TGTGCCAGCAGCCCCGGGACAGGGGGATATAGGAATAATTCACCCCTCCACTTT.